The next 23 T cell receptor beta chains were all read from a single sample in a study of blood T cell repertoires in COVID-19. Clones were sequenced by immunoSEQ multiplex PCR, and TCRdb holds only the in-frame ones, with some missing. The table has tens of thousands of clones, around three quarters seen once. Material: peripheral blood. All receptors derive from an elderly woman with acute or convalescent COVID-19.

The V and J genes are TRBV5-1 and TRBJ1-6, with 7 bases aligning to TRBD1. The V gene end was trimmed by 1 base and the J gene end by 7 bases; junction bases not matched to a gene: 5. Germline lookup yields CDR1 SGHRS and CDR2 YFSETQ. The CDR3 runs to 15 residues. This chain's CDR3 is CASSLRQGSNSPLHF. The CDR3 coding sequence is TGCGCCAGCAGCTTGCGACAGGGTTCCAATTCACCCCTCCACTTT.

There are a few counts of this clone. This rearrangement joins TRBV11-3 to TRBJ2-2, with TRBD1 matching over 7 bases. The germline V gene encodes CDR1 SGHNT and CDR2 YENEEA. This CDR3 contains 14 residues. With 5 bases clipped from V and 7 bases from J, the junction kept 7 bases outside the gene matches. CDR3 nucleotides: TGTGCCAGCAGCCCCTACAGGGGAAGCGGGGAGCTGTTTTTT. The encoded protein is CASSPYRGSGELFF.

The chain joins TRBV20-1 to TRBJ2-3; unclear D gene. The V end lost 5 bases, the J end lost 6 bases, and 9 bases lay between the germline ends. This CDR3 region has 11 residues. Germline V gene sequence: CDR1 DFQATT, CDR2 SNEGSKA (reference sequence). CDR3 protein: CSASLRDTQYF. CDR3 coding DNA: TGCAGTGCTTCTTTGAGGGATACGCAGTATTTT.

This clone was detected once. The genes are TRBV6-5 and TRBJ2-1; 9 bases agree with TRBD2. With V trimmed by 6 bases and J by 5 bases, 8 bases remained unmatched. CDR1 MNHEY and CDR2 SVGAGI come from the germline V gene. The CDR3 contains 15 residues. The CDR3 protein is CASSLLAGNNNEQFF. The CDR3 nucleotides read TGTGCCAGCAGCCTCCTAGCGGGAAATAACAATGAGCAGTTCTTC.

The chain uses TRBV3-1 (or the pseudogene TRBV3-2) and TRBJ1-1; 8 bases align to TRBD1. The trim removed 5 bases at V and 4 bases at J, leaving 9 bases unmatched. The CDR3 length is 15 residues. Germline V CDR1 and CDR2: LGHDT, YNNKEL (reference sequence). Here the CDR3 reads CASSDIRGPRTEAFF. CDR3 in DNA: TGTGCCAGCAGCGATATCAGGGGGCCCCGCACTGAAGCTTTCTTT.

The V gene is TRBV7-8, the J gene TRBJ2-1; TRBD2 is a possible D gene (5 bases). The CDR3 sequence is 14 residues long. V shed 6 bases and J shed 5 bases, with 14 bases lying between them. The germline V gene encodes CDR1 SGHVS and CDR2 FQNEAQ. This CDR3 is CASSFTRPDNEQFF. Here the CDR3 DNA reads TGTGCCAGCAGTTTTACTAGACCCGACAATGAGCAGTTCTTC.

The chain combines TRBV5-4 with TRBJ1-2; 8 bases agree with TRBD1. J gave up 3 bases and V 4 bases, and 2 bases lay outside the gene matches. This CDR3 has 13 amino acids. Looked up from germline, CDR1 is SGHNT and CDR2 is YYREEE (reference sequence). The CDR3 region has the DNA TGTGCCAGCAGCAAGGGACAGGACTATGGCTACACCTTC. Its translation: CASSKGQDYGYTF.

The chain recombines TRBV5-4 with TRBJ2-7, with 8 bases fitting TRBD2. CDR3 size: 14 residues. Germline assignment: CDR1 SGHNT and CDR2 YYREEE (reference sequence). The J segment lost 1 base and the V segment lost 7 bases, leaving 7 bases of the junction unmatched. This chain's CDR3 is CASALAGGSYEQYF. In DNA form, the CDR3 reads TGTGCCAGCGCCTTGGCGGGAGGTTCCTACGAGCAGTACTTC.

The CDR3 reads CASSPSLAGGADTQYF. The CDR3 DNA follows: TGTGCCAGCAGCCCGTCCCTAGCGGGAGGTGCAGATACGCAGTATTTT. This chain uses TRBV3-1 (or the pseudogene TRBV3-2) with TRBJ2-3, with 11 bases fitting TRBD2. Germline-derived CDR1 and CDR2 are LGHDT and YNNKEL (reference sequence). Trimming took 4 bases from V and 4 from J; bases not matched to a gene: 7. The CDR3 runs 16 residues.

The genes are TRBV10-1 and TRBJ2-3, with unresolved D. The germline V gene has CDR1 WNHNN and CDR2 SYGVQD (reference sequence). Trimming removed 8 bases at V and 0 bases at J, with 9 bases between. The CDR3 extends over 13 amino acids. CDR3 loop: CASGPSSTDTQYF. DNA for the CDR3: TGCGCCAGCGGGCCGTCCAGCACAGATACGCAGTATTTT.

This sequence joins TRBV19 and TRBJ2-1, with TRBD2 matching 14 bases. Trimming cost V 1 base and J 6 bases; bases outside gene matches: 2. The CDR3 is 16 amino acids. Germline V gives CDR1 LNHDA, CDR2 SQIVND (reference sequence). The CDR3 DNA is TGTGCCAGTAGTATAGGGACTAGCGGGAGGCGCAATGAGCAGTTCTTC. This translates into CASSIGTSGRRNEQFF.

V is TRBV30 and J is TRBJ2-5; 10 nucleotides match TRBD1. CDR3 length equals 12 residues. CDR1 and CDR2 from the germline V gene are GTSNPN and SVGIG (reference sequence). The J segment lost 5 bases and the V segment lost 5 bases, leaving 2 bases of the junction unmatched. CDR3 residues: CAWGDRGETQYF. The CDR3 coding sequence is TGTGCCTGGGGGGACAGGGGTGAGACCCAGTACTTC. Looking up the rest from reference TRBV30 and TRBJ2-5 gives the full variable domain: SQTIHQWPATLVQPVGSPLSLECTVEGTSNPNLYWYRQAAGRGLQLLFYSVGIGQISSEVPQNLSASRPQDRQFILSSKKLLLSDSGFYLCAWGDRGETQYFGPGTRLLVL.

The J gene is TRBJ2-2, the V gene TRBV12-3 or TRBV12-4, with D possibly being TRBD2 (5 bases). V dropped 7 bases and J dropped 5 bases, with 11 bases sitting between them. CDR3 length equals 13 residues. CDR3 sequence: CASTPGDTGELFF. The CDR3 DNA is TGTGCCAGCACACCCGGGGATACCGGGGAGCTGTTTTTT.

The V and J genes are TRBV25-1 and TRBJ2-5, with 8 bases lining up with TRBD1. J lost 4 bases, V lost 7 bases, and 14 bases had no gene match. The CDR3 contains 16 residues. Germline-derived CDR1 and CDR2 are MGHDK and SYGVNS. DNA of the CDR3: TGTGCCAGCACCGAAGGGCAGGGGGCTTATGGAGAGACCCAGTACTTC. Translated, it gives CASTEGQGAYGETQYF.

CDR3 in amino acids: CAISESKDSSNQPQHF. DNA for the CDR3: TGTGCCATCAGTGAGTCGAAGGACAGTAGCAATCAGCCCCAGCATTTT. The V and J genes are TRBV10-3 and TRBJ1-5; D is possibly TRBD1 (6 bases). CDR3 size: 16 residues. The germline CDR1 and CDR2 sequences are ENHRY and SYGVKD. Trimming stripped 0 bases from V and 0 bases from J, with 9 bases between.

This clone was detected a few times. A read error may account for a junction end that differs from germline. V is TRBV19 and J is TRBJ1-5, with unresolved D. Germline V gene sequence: CDR1 LNHDA, CDR2 SQIVND (reference sequence). This CDR3 has 15 residues. The CDR3 reads CASSTSEASTQPQHF. The CDR3 nucleotides are TGTGCCAGTAGTACCTCTGAGGCGAGCACTCAGCCCCAGCATTTT.

This sequence joins TRBV18 and TRBJ1-1, with D possibly being TRBD1 (5 bases). The V end was cut by 1 base, the J end by 3 bases, with 15 bases between. The CDR3 contains 16 residues. The germline V gene encodes CDR1 KGHSH and CDR2 LQKENI. CDR3: CASSPLYNQGDTEAFF. CDR3 sequence (DNA): TGTGCCAGCTCACCACTTTACAACCAGGGTGACACTGAAGCTTTCTTT. The whole variable domain, filled in from reference TRBV18 and TRBJ1-1, reads NAGVMQNPRHLVRRRGQEARLRCSPMKGHSHVYWYRQLPEEGLKFMVYLQKENIIDESGMPKERFSAEFPKEGPSILRIQQVVRGDSAAYFCASSPLYNQGDTEAFFGQGTRLTVV.

V gene TRBV11-2 combines with J gene TRBJ2-1; D is possibly TRBD2 (6 bases). Per the germline V gene, CDR1 is SGHAT and CDR2 is FQNNGV. This CDR3 comprises 15 residues. Trimming removed 2 bases at V and 2 bases at J, with 10 bases between. CDR3 coding DNA: TGTGCCAGCAGCTTATTGGCGGGAACCTACAATGAGCAGTTCTTC. Protein: CASSLLAGTYNEQFF.

The V gene is TRBV6-4, the J gene TRBJ2-2, with a tentative D call TRBD2 (5 bases). V was clipped by 4 bases and J by 5 bases, with 23 bases between them. In germline, CDR1 is MRHNA, CDR2 SNTAGT. This CDR3 comprises 18 residues. This CDR3 reads CASSGLATENLRTGELFF. CDR3 in DNA: TGTGCCAGCAGTGGGCTAGCTACAGAAAATCTACGAACCGGGGAGCTGTTTTTT.

V and J are TRBV19 and TRBJ2-3; the match to TRBD1 covers 9 bases. Per germline, CDR1 LNHDA and CDR2 SQIVND (reference sequence). V dropped 0 bases and J dropped 0; count of bases not matched to a gene: 7. This CDR3 spans 18 amino acids. This chain's CDR3 is CASSIDAHRGRSTDTQYF. The CDR3 nucleotides read TGTGCCAGTAGTATAGACGCCCACAGGGGGCGGAGCACAGATACGCAGTATTTT. Full variable domain (outside the CDR3, taken from reference TRBV19 and TRBJ2-3): DGGITQSPKYLFRKEGQNVTLSCEQNLNHDAMYWYRQDPGQGLRLIYYSQIVNDFQKGDIAEGYSVSREKKESFPLTVTSAQKNPTAFYLCASSIDAHRGRSTDTQYFGPGTRLTVL.

The chain carries TRBV15 and TRBJ2-5, with a tentative D call TRBD2 (5 bases). Germline V CDR1 and CDR2: LNHNV, YYDKDF (reference sequence). The CDR3 contains 15 residues. The V end lost 7 bases, the J end lost 5 bases, and 20 bases lay between the germline ends. The CDR3 loop reads CATTRTGSGVETQYF. CDR3 nucleotides: TGTGCCACCACCCGGACTGGGAGTGGTGTGGAGACCCAGTACTTC.

The chain is built from TRBV5-6 and TRBJ2-1; 7 nucleotides line up with TRBD2. The ends lost 4 bases at V and 9 bases at J; junction bases unmatched: 7. The CDR3 is made up of 13 amino acids. Germline-derived CDR1 and CDR2 are SGHDT and YYEEEE. The CDR3 DNA reads as TGTGCCAGCAGCCCTTCGGGAGGAAGTGAGCAGTTCTTC. It codes for CASSPSGGSEQFF.

The V gene is TRBV6-6, the J gene TRBJ2-1; TRBD2 aligns across 7 bases. The length of the CDR3 is 14 residues. The germline V gene has CDR1 MNHNY and CDR2 SVGAGI (reference sequence). J lost 7 bases, V lost 6 bases, and 9 bases had no gene match. CDR3 sequence: CASSPPGGANEQFF. CDR3 nucleotide sequence: TGTGCCAGCAGCCCGCCGGGAGGTGCAAATGAGCAGTTCTTC.